The clone carrying this T cell receptor (beta chain) has a single count. Its specificity is not known. One junction end disagrees with the germline gene, perhaps due to a read error. This CDR3 region has 14 residues. Germline CDR1 and CDR2: MNHEY and SVGAGI. This sample was included in a study of cytomegalovirus exposure and HLA in healthy donors. PCR used 60 Vbeta primers and 13 Jbeta primers. Using immunoSEQ multiplex PCR, the repertoire was profiled, and TCRdb retains in-frame clones only, with some absent. The repertoire includes about 200,000 clones, roughly four fifths of them detected once, and under 0.25% sits in the top ten. Study outcomes and limitations: Clonal expansion was found to be greater in HLA-associated TCR beta chains than in equally common others in a later analysis.

The material sequenced was PBMCs. The V call is TRBV6-5, the J call TRBJ2-2; D not certain. The source of this sequence is a girl aged 2 to 9 in good health and CMV-seronegative. Written as DNA, the CDR3 is TGTGTCAGCAGTTACGACACGAACACCGGGGAGCTGTTTTTT. This encodes CVSSYDTNTGELFF.